Listed below are T cell receptor beta chains from one sample, sequenced in a study of regulatory T cells in long-lasting Graves disease. TCRdb fed the multiplex PCR reads into MiXCR, producing one record per CDR3 protein. The sample consists of 500,000 to 700,000 distinct CDR3 sequences, under 20% of them appearing once. This sample also appeared in a second study, on T cells in Graves' hyperthyroidism and ophthalmopathy.

Specimen: peripheral blood mononuclear cells (PBMCs), collected at new diagnosis, from a patient treated with antithyroid drugs. All receptors come from a woman aged 30 to 39 with Graves disease. The CDR3 runs from the conserved cysteine through the conserved F or W. Fields, in order: D gene, clone size, J gene, V gene, CDR3 protein, CDR3 DNA. A D gene is named only where the DNA matches it firmly. Where a row states a size, it is once, few, many or the class of an expanded clone; other rows omit it.

D: TRBD2
size: few
J: TRBJ2-1
V: TRBV6-5
CDR3: CASSWGLAGGGEQFF
DNA: TGTGCCAGCAGTTGGGGACTAGCGGGAGGGGGTGAGCAGTTCTTC

D: TRBD2
size: many
J: TRBJ2-2
V: TRBV7-3
CDR3: CASSQTGLAGGGELFF
DNA: TGTGCCAGCAGCCAAACGGGACTAGCGGGAGGCGGGGAGCTGTTTTTT

D: TRBD1
size: many
J: TRBJ1-1
V: TRBV7-2
CDR3: CASTIREGAVNTEAFF
DNA: TGTGCCAGCACCATTCGGGAGGGGGCGGTGAACACTGAAGCTTTCTTT

D: -
size: many
J: TRBJ2-5
V: TRBV7-3
CDR3: CASSPKMGGETQYF
DNA: TGTGCCAGCAGCCCAAAGATGGGGGGAGAGACCCAGTACTTC

D: TRBD1
size: many
J: TRBJ2-1
V: TRBV24-1
CDR3: CATSDWGEDRGNEQFF
DNA: TGTGCCACCAGTGATTGGGGGGAGGACAGGGGCAATGAGCAGTTCTTC

D: TRBD1
size: many
J: TRBJ1-2
V: TRBV6-1
CDR3: CASSSLVPTGYNYGYTF
DNA: TGTGCCAGCAGCTCCCTCGTCCCGACAGGGTATAACTATGGCTACACCTTC

D: TRBD1
size: -
J: TRBJ1-2
V: TRBV7-3
CDR3: CASSGQGFSYTF
DNA: TGTGCCAGCTCCGGACAGGGTTTTAGCTACACCTTC

D: TRBD2
size: -
J: TRBJ2-5
V: TRBV5-1
CDR3: CANSLNSVLAGTETQYF
DNA: TGCGCCAACAGCTTGAATTCGGTACTAGCGGGAACAGAGACCCAGTACTTC

D: TRBD1
size: many
J: TRBJ2-3
V: TRBV7-2
CDR3: CASRLDRGQTDTQYF
DNA: TGTGCCAGCAGACTGGACAGGGGGCAAACAGATACGCAGTATTTT

D: -
size: -
J: TRBJ2-2
V: TRBV5-1
CDR3: CASSLRATGELFF
DNA: TGCGCCAGCAGCTTGAGGGCAACTGGGGAGCTGTTTTTT

D: -
size: few
J: TRBJ1-1
V: TRBV5-1
CDR3: CASSLDIGKGGAEAFF
DNA: TGCGCCAGCAGCTTGGATATAGGGAAGGGGGGCGCTGAAGCTTTCTTT

D: -
size: few
J: TRBJ2-3
V: TRBV9
CDR3: CAPPRQGTGGSHTDTQYF
DNA: TGTGCCCCACCGCGACAGGGGACGGGAGGATCACACACAGATACGCAGTATTTT

D: TRBD1
size: many
J: TRBJ1-5
V: TRBV18
CDR3: CASSIDRAQPQHF
DNA: TGTGCCAGCTCAATTGACAGGGCCCAGCCCCAGCATTTT

D: TRBD2
size: few
J: TRBJ2-7
V: TRBV20-1
CDR3: CSARPITSGSGYEQYF
DNA: TGCAGTGCTAGACCCATTACTAGCGGGAGTGGGTACGAGCAGTACTTC

D: -
size: many
J: TRBJ1-2
V: TRBV29-1
CDR3: CSVSTGLFDGYTF
DNA: TGCAGCGTTTCGACAGGACTCTTTGATGGCTACACCTTC

D: -
size: many
J: TRBJ1-2
V: TRBV7-2
CDR3: CASSIGGAYGYTF
DNA: TGTGCCAGCAGCATAGGGGGGGCGTATGGCTACACCTTC

D: -
size: many
J: TRBJ1-1
V: TRBV6-1
CDR3: CASSGDSTWAFF
DNA: TGTGCCAGCAGTGGTGACTCAACTTGGGCTTTCTTT

D: -
size: -
J: TRBJ1-1
V: TRBV20-1
CDR3: CSARDFRGDTEAFF
DNA: TGCAGTGCTAGAGATTTCAGGGGAGACACTGAAGCTTTCTTT

D: -
size: few
J: TRBJ1-4
V: TRBV10-3
CDR3: CAISESSITNEKLFF
DNA: TGTGCCATCAGTGAGTCTTCGATAACTAATGAAAAACTGTTTTTT

D: -
size: many
J: TRBJ2-2
V: TRBV12-3/TRBV12-4
CDR3: CASRRGTDTGELFF
DNA: TGTGCCAGCAGGCGGGGGACAGACACCGGGGAGCTGTTTTTT

D: TRBD2
size: many
J: TRBJ2-1
V: TRBV2
CDR3: CASRGPLAGGVWEQFF
DNA: TGTGCCAGCAGGGGCCCACTAGCGGGAGGAGTTTGGGAGCAGTTCTTC

D: -
size: few
J: TRBJ2-5
V: TRBV7-7
CDR3: CANSLEGTPAGSETQYF
DNA: TGTGCTAACAGCTTAGAAGGGACCCCGGCAGGGTCAGAGACCCAGTACTTC

D: -
size: -
J: TRBJ1-5
V: TRBV7-2
CDR3: CASSYSYEQYFGPGQPQHF
DNA: -

D: -
size: -
J: TRBJ2-5
V: TRBV20-1
CDR3: CSAISGLETQYF
DNA: TGCAGTGCTATCTCGGGGCTAGAGACCCAGTACTTC

D: -
size: -
J: TRBJ1-4
V: TRBV9
CDR3: CASSVGPQHEKLFF
DNA: TGTGCCAGCAGCGTAGGTCCGCAACATGAAAAACTGTTTTTT

D: -
size: few
J: TRBJ2-1
V: TRBV11-2
CDR3: CASSLRLAPSYNEQFF
DNA: TGTGCCAGCAGCTTAAGATTAGCCCCCAGTTACAATGAGCAGTTCTTC

D: -
size: many
J: TRBJ2-7
V: TRBV6-9
CDR3: CASSYDSFSYEQYF
DNA: TGTGCCAGCAGTTACGACAGCTTCTCCTACGAGCAGTACTTC